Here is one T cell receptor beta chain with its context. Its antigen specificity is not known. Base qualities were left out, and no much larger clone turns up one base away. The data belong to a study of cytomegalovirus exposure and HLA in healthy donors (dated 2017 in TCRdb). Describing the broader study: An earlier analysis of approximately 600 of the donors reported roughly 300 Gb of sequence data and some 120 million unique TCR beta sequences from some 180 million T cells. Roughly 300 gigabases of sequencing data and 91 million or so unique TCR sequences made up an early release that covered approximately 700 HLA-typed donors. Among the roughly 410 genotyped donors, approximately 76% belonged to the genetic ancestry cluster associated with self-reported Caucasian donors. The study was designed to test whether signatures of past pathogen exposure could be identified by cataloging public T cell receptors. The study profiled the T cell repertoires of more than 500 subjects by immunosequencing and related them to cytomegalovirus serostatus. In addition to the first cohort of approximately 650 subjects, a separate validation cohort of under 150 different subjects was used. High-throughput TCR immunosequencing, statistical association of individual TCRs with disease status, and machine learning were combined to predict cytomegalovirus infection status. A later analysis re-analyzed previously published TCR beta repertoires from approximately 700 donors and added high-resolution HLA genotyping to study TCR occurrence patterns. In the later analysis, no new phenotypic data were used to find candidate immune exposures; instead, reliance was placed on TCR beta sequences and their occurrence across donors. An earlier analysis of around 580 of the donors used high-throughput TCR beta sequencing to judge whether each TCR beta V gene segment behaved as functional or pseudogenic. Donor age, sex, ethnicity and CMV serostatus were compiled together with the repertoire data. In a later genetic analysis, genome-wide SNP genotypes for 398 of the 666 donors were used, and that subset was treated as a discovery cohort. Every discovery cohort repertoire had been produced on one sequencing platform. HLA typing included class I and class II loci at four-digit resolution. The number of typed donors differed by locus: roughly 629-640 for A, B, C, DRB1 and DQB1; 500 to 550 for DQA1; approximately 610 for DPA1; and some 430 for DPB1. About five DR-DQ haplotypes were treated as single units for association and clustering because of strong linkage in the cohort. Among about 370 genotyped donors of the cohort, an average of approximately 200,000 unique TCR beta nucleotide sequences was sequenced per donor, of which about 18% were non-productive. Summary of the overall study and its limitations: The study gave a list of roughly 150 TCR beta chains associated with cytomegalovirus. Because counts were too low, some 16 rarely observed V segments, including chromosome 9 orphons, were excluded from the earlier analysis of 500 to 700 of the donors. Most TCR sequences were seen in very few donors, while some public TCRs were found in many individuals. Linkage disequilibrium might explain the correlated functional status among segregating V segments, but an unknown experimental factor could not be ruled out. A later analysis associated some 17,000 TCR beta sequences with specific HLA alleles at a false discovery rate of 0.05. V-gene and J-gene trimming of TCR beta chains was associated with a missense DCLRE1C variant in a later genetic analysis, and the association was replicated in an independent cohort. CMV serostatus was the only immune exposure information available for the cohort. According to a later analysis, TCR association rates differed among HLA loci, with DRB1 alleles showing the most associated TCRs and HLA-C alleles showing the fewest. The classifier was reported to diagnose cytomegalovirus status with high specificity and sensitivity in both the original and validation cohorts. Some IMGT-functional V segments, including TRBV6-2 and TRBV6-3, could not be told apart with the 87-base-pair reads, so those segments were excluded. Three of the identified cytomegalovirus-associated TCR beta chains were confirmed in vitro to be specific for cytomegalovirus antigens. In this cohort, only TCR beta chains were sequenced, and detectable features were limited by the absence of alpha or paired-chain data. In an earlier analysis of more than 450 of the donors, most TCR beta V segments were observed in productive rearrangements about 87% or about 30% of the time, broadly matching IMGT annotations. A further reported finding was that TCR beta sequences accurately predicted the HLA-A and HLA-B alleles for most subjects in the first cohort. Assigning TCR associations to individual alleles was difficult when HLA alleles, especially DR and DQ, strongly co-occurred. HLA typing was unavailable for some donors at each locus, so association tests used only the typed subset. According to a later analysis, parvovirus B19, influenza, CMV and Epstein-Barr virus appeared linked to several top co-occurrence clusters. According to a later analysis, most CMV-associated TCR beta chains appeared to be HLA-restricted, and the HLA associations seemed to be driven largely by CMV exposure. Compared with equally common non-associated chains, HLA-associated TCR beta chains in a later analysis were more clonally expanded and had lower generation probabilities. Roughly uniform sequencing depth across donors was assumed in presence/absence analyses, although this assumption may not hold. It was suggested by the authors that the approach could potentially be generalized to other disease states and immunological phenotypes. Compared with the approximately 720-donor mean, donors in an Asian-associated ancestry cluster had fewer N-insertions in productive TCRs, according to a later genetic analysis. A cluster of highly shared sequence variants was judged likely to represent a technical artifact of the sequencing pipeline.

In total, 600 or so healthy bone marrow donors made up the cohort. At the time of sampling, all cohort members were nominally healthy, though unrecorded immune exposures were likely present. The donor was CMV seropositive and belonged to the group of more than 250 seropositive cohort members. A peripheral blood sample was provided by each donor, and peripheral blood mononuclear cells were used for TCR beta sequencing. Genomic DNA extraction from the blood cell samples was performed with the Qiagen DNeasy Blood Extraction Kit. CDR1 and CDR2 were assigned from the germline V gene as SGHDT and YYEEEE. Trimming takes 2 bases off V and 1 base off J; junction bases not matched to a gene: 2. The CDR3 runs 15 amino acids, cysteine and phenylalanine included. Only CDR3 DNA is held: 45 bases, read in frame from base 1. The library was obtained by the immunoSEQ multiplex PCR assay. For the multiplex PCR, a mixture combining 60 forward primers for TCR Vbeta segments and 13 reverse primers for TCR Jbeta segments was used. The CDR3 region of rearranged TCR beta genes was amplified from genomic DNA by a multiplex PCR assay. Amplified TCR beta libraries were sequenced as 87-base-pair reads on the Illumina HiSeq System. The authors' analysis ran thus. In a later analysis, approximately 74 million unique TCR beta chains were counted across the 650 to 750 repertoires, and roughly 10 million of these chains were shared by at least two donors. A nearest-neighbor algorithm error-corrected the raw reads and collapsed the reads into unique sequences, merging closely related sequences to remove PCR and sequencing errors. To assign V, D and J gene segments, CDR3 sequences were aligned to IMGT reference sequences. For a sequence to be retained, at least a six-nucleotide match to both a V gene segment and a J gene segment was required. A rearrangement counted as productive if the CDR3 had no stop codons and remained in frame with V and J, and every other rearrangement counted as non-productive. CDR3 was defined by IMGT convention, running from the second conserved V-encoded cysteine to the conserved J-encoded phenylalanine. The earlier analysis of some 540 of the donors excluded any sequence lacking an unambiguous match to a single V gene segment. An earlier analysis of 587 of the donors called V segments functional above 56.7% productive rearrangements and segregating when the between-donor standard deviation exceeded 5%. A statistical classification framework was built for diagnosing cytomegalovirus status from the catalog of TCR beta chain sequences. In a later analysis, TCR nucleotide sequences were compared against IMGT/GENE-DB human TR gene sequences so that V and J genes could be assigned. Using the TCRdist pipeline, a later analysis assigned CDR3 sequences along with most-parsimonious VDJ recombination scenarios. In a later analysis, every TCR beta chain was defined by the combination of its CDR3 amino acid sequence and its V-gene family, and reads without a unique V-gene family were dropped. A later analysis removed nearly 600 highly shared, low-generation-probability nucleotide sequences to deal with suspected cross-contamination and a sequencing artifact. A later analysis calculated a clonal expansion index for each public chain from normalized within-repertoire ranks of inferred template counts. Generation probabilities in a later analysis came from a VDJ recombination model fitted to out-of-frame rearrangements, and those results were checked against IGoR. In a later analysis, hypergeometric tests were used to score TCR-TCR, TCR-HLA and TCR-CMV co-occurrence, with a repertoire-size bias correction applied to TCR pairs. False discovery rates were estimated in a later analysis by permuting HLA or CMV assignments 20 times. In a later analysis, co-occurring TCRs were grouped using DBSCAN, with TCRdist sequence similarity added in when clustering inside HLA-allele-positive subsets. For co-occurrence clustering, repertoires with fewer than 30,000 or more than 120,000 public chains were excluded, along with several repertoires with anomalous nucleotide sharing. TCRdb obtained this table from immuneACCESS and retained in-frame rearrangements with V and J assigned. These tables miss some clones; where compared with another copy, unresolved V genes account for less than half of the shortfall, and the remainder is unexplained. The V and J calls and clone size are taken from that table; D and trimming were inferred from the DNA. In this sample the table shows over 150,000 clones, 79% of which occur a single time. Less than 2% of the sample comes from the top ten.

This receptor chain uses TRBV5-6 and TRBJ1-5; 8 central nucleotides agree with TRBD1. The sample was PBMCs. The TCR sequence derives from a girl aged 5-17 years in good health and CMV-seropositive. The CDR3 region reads CASSLGDRSNQPQHF. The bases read TGTGCCAGCAGCTTAGGGGACAGGAGCAATCAGCCCCAGCATTTT.